This T cell receptor (beta chain) stems from a study of identifying expanded T cells in peripheral blood. No infections or other immune events were documented during collection. The CDR3 has 14 residues. The ends lost 0 bases at V and 7 bases at J; junction bases unmatched: 1. The germline V gene has CDR1 SGHNT and CDR2 YYREEE (reference sequence). TCRdb keeps only in-frame clones here, not all; method: immunoSEQ multiplex PCR. The table includes under 150,000 clones, 75% to 90% detected once. The TCR sequence derives from a person aged 18-70 years in good health. Sequencing input: blood. The chain has TRBV5-4 and TRBJ1-6; 7 nucleotides agree with TRBD1. The CDR3 coding sequence is TGTGCCAGCAGCTTGGCCAGGGGGAATTCACCCCTCCACTTT. Translating gives CASSLARGNSPLHF.